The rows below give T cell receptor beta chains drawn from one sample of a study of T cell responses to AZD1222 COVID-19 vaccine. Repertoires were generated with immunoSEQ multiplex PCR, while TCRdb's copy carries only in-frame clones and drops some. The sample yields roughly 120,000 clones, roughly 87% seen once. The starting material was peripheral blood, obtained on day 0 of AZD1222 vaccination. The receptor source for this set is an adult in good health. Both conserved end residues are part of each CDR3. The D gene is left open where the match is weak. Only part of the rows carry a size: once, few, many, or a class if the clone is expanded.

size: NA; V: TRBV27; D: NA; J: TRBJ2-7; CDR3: CASSSRGSNSYEQYF; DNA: TGTGCCAGCAGTTCCAGGGGATCGAACTCCTACGAGCAGTACTTC
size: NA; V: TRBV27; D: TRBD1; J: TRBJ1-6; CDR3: CASSSSVGQGNSPLHF; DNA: TGTGCCAGCAGTTCCAGTGTGGGACAGGGTAATTCACCCCTCCACTTT
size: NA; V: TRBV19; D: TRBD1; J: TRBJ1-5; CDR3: CASSTLQGYSNQPQHF; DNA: TGTGCCAGTAGTACCTTACAGGGGTATAGCAATCAGCCCCAGCATTTT
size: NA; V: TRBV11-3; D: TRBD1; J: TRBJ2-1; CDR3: CASSLARGPRGDEQFF; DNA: TGTGCCAGCAGCTTAGCAAGGGGGCCTCGGGGCGATGAGCAGTTCTTC
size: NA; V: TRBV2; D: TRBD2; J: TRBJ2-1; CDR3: CASSELGSGAEAGEQFF; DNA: TGTGCCAGCAGTGAACTAGGTAGCGGGGCAGAAGCGGGTGAGCAGTTCTTC
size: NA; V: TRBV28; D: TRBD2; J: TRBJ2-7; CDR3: CASSSVGLAGGMGYEQYF; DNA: TGTGCCAGCAGTTCAGTAGGGCTAGCGGGAGGAATGGGGTACGAGCAGTACTTC
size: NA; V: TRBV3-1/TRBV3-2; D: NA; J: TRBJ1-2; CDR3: CASSGGGRGYTF; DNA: TGTGCCAGCAGCGGAGGTGGAAGGGGCTACACCTTC
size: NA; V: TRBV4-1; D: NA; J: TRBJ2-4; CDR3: CASSQVLGLQYF; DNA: TGCGCCAGCAGCCAAGTTCTAGGTCTTCAGTACTTC
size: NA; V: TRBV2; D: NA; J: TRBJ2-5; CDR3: CASSEETQYF; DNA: TGTGCCAGCAGTGAAGAGACCCAGTACTTC
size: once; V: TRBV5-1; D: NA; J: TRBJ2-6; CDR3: CASTVSSGSGANVLTF; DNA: TGCGCCAGCACAGTCTCTTCTGGCTCTGGGGCCAACGTCCTGACTTTC
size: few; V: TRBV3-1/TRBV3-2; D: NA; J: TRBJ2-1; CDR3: CASSQVGSAEQFF; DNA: TGTGCCAGCAGCCAAGTAGGGTCAGCAGAGCAGTTCTTC
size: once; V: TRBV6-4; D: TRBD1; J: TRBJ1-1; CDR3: CASRVTGGSATEAFF; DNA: TGTGCCAGCAGGGTTACAGGGGGTTCGGCCACTGAAGCTTTCTTT
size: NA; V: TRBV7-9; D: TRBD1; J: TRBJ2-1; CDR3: CASSAPGTGNNEQFF; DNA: TGTGCCAGCAGCGCCCCCGGGACAGGGAATAATGAGCAGTTCTTC
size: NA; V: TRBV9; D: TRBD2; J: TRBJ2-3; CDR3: CASTERGPTDTQYF; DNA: TGTGCCAGCACCGAGCGGGGTCCCACAGATACGCAGTATTTT
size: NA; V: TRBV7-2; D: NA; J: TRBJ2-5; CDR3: CASSLGVRETQYF; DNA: TGTGCCAGCAGCTTAGGCGTGCGGGAGACCCAGTACTTC
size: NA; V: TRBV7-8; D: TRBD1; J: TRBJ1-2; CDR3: CASSSRTGYNYGYTF; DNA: TGTGCCAGCAGCTCACGGACAGGGTACAACTATGGCTACACCTTC
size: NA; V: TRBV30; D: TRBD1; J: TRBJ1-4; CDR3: CAWKVFPQGDGKLFF; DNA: TGTGCCTGGAAGGTCTTTCCACAGGGGGACGGAAAACTGTTTTTT